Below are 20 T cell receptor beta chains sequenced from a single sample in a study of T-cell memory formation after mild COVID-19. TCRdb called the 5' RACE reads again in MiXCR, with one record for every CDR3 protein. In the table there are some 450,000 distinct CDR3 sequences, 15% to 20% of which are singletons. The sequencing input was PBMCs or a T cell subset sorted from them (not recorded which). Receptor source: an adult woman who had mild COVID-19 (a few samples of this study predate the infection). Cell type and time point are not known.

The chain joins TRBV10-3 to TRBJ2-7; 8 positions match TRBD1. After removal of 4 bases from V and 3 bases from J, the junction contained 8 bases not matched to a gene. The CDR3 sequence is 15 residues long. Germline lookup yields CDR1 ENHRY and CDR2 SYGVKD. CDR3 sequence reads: CAISGGQGASYEQYF. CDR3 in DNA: TGTGCCATCAGTGGTGGGCAGGGGGCGAGCTACGAGCAGTACTTC.

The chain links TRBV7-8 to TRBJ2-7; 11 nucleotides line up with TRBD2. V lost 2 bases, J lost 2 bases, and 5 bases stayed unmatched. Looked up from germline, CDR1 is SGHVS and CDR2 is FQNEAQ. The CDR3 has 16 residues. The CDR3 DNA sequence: TGTGCCAGCAGCTTACCCGGGACTAGCGGCCCCTACGAGCAGTACTTC. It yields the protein CASSLPGTSGPYEQYF. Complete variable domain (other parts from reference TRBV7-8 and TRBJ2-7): GAGVSQSPRYKVAKRGQDVALRCDPISGHVSLFWYQQALGQGPEFLTYFQNEAQLDKSGLPSDRFFAERPEGSVSTLKIQRTQQEDSAVYLCASSLPGTSGPYEQYFGPGTRLTVT.

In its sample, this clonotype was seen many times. The CDR3 DNA sequence: TGTGCCAGCAGCCAGCCCTGGAGGGGCACCGGGGAGCTGTTTTTT. This translates into CASSQPWRGTGELFF. The V and J genes are TRBV7-8 and TRBJ2-2; possibly TRBD2 for D (6 bases). V was cut by 5 bases and J by 4 bases, with 14 bases left in between. The CDR3 totals 15 residues. Germline V lookup: CDR1 SGHVS, CDR2 FQNEAQ.

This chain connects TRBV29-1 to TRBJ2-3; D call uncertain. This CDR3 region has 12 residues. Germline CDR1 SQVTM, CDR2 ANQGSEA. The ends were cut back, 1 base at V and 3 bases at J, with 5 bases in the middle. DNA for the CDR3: TGCAGCGTTGAAGCTTGGACAGATACGCAGTATTTT. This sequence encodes CSVEAWTDTQYF.

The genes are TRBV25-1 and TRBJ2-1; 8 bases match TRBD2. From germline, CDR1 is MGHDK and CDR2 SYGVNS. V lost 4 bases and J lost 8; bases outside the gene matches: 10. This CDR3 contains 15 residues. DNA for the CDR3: TGTGCCAGCAGTGGACTGAGCGGGGGTAGGCATGAGCAGTTCTTC. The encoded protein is CASSGLSGGRHEQFF. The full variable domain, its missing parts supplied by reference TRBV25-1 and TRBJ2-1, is EADIYQTPRYLVIGTGKKITLECSQTMGHDKMYWYQQDPGMELHLIHYSYGVNSTEKGDLSSESTVSRIRTEHFPLTLESARPSHTSQYLCASSGLSGGRHEQFFGPGTRLTVL.

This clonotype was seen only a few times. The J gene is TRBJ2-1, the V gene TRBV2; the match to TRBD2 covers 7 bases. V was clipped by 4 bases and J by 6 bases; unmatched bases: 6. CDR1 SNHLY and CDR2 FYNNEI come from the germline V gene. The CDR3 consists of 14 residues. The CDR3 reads CASSVPGTINEQFF. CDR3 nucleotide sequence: TGTGCCAGCAGTGTCCCCGGGACTATCAATGAGCAGTTCTTC.

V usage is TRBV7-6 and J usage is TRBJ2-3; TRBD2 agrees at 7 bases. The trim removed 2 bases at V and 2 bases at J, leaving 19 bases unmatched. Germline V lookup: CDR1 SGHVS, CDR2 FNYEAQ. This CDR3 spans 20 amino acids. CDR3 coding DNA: TGTGCCAGCAGCTTACCCCCTCACGTGGGAGGGACCCTTTTCACAGATACGCAGTATTTT. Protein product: CASSLPPHVGGTLFTDTQYF. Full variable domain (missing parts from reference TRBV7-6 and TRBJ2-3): GAGVSQSPRYKVTKRGQDVALRCDPISGHVSLYWYRQALGQGPEFLTYFNYEAQQDKSGLPNDRFSAERPEGSISTLTIQRTEQRDSAMYRCASSLPPHVGGTLFTDTQYFGPGTRLTVL.

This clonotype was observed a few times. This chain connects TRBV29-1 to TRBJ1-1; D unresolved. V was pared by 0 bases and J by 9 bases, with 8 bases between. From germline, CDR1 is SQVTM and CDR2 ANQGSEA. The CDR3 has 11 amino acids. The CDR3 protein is CSVEDTVQAFF. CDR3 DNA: TGCAGCGTTGAAGACACAGTGCAAGCTTTCTTT.

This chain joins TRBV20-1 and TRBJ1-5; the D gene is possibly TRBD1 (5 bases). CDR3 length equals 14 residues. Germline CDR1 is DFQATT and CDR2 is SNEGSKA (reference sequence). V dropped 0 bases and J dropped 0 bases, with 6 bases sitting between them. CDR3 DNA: TGCAGTGCTAGAGACAGGGCTAGCAATCAGCCCCAGCATTTT. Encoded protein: CSARDRASNQPQHF.

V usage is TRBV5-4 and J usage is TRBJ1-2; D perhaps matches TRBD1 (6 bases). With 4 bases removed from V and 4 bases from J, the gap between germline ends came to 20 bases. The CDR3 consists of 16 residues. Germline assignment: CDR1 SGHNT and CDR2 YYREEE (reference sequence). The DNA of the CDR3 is TGTGCCAGCAGCGCGACCGGGACACTCGGTCCCTATGGCTACACCTTC. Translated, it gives CASSATGTLGPYGYTF.

The chain's CDR3 is CAGGGGAANEQFF. The CDR3 DNA is TGTGCCGGAGGGGGGGGGGCGGCGAATGAGCAGTTCTTC. This chain links TRBV7-9 with TRBJ2-1; maybe TRBD2 (7 bases). Per the germline V gene, CDR1 is SEHNR and CDR2 is FQNEAQ (reference sequence). Trimming pared 11 bases from V and 7 bases from J, leaving 18 bases between. The CDR3 runs 13 residues.

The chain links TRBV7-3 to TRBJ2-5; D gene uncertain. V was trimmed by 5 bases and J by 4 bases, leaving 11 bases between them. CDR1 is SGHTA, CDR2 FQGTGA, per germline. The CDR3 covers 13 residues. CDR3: CASSNPPGETQYF. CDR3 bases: TGTGCCAGCAGCAACCCCCCCGGAGAGACCCAGTACTTC.

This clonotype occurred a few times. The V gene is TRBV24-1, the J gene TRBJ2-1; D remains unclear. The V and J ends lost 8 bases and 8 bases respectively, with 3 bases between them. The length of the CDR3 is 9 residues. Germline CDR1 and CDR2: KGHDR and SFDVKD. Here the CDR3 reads CATTHEQFF. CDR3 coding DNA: TGTGCCACCACCCATGAGCAGTTCTTC.

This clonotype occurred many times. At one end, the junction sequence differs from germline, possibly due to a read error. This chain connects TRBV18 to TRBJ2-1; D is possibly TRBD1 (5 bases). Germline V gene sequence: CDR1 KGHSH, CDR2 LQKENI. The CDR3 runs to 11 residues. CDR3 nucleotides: TGTGCCAGCTCACCACCAGGGGTTGGGGTCTTC. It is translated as CASSPPGVGVF. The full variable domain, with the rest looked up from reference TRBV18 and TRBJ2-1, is NAGVMQNPRHLVRRRGQEARLRCSPMKGHSHVYWYRQLPEEGLKFMVYLQKENIIDESGMPKERFSAEFPKEGPSILRIQQVVRGDSAAYFCASSPPGVGVFGPGTRLTVL.

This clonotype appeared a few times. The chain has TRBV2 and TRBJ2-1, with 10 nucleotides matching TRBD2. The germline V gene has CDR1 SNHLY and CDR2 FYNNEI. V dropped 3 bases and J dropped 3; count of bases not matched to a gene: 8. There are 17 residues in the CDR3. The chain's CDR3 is CASSELLQRGGYNEQFF. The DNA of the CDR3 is TGTGCCAGCAGTGAGCTCCTCCAGCGGGGGGGCTACAATGAGCAGTTCTTC.

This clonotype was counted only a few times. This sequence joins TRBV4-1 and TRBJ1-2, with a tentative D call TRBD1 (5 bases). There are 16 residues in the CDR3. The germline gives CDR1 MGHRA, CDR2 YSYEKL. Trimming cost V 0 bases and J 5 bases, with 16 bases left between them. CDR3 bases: TGCGCCAGCAGCCAAGATAGGGGCAGGGTAGAGTATGGCTACACCTTC. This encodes CASSQDRGRVEYGYTF.

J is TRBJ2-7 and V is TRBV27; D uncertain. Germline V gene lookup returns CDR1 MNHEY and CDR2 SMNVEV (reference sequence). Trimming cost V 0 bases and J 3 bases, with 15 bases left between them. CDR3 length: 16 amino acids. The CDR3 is CASSLSTSHASYEQYF. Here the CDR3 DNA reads TGTGCCAGCAGTTTATCGACTTCCCATGCGAGCTACGAGCAGTACTTC.

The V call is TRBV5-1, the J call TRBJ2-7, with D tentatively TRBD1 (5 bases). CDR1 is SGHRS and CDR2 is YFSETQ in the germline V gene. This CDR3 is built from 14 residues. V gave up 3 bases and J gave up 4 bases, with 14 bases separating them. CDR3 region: CASSSPQGRYEQYF. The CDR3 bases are TGCGCCAGCAGCTCGCCCCAGGGTCGGTACGAGCAGTACTTC.

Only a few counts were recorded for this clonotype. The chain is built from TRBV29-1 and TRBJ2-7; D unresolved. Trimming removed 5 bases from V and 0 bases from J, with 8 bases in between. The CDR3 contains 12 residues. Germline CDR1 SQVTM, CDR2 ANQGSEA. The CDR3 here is CSVRVYSYEQYF. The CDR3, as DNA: TGCAGCGTTAGGGTCTACTCCTACGAGCAGTACTTC.

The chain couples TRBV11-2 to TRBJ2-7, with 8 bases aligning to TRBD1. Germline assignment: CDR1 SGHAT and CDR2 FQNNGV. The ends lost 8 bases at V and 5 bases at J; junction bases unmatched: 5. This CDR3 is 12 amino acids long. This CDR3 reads CASAWTGNEQYF. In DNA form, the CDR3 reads TGTGCCAGCGCCTGGACAGGGAACGAGCAGTACTTC.